Sequencing of this T cell receptor beta chain was carried out in a study of CXCR3-negative and CXCR3-positive naive CD8 T cells. As concerns this clonotype: Its antigen is not known.

The germline CDR1 and CDR2 sequences are MDHEN and SYDVKM. The CDR3 consists of 15 residues. General study points: In CXCR3-positive naive cells, the TRB CDR3s were more hydrophobic than in CXCR3-negative naive cells.

The authors made the TRB cDNA libraries by 5' RACE using UMI labels. Reanalyzing the 5' RACE reads, TCRdb keeps one entry per CDR3 protein, without DNA. The sample table includes over 150,000 distinct CDR3 sequences. Sequencing was carried out using naive CXCR3+ CD8+ T cells from blood. Sample subset: CD45RO-CCR7+CD27+CD95- naive CD8+ T cells expressing CXCR3 (TNR3+). V is TRBV28 and J is TRBJ2-3. This TCR came from a human donor in good health. Some clones in this sample may be carry-over from other donors' samples. The CDR3: CASRITVTSTDTQYF.